The 14 T cell receptor beta chains listed next were all sequenced from one sample in a study of OX40 agonist ivuxolimab in advanced cancers. Repertoires were generated with immunoSEQ multiplex PCR, while TCRdb's copy carries only in-frame clones and drops some. The sample has tens of thousands of clones, around 94% seen once. The sequenced sample was CD4+ or CD8+ T cells sorted from blood, obtained in a trial of the OX40 agonist ivuxolimab. Receptor source: an adult with an advanced solid tumor such as melanoma, head and neck, liver or kidney cancer.

V gene TRBV7-9 combines with J gene TRBJ2-1, with D hard to call. Germline CDR1 is SEHNR and CDR2 is FQNEAQ (reference sequence). This CDR3 comprises 11 residues. V was clipped by 7 bases and J by 7 bases, with 8 bases between them. The CDR3 here is CASNLLNEQFF. As DNA, the CDR3 is TGTGCCAGCAACTTGTTGAATGAGCAGTTCTTC.

The rearrangement uses TRBV28 and TRBJ1-4, with 9 bases that match TRBD1. V lost 5 bases to trimming and J lost 0 bases; unmatched junction nucleotides: 7. Germline V gives CDR1 MDHEN, CDR2 SYDVKM. The CDR3 length is 17 residues. The CDR3 region has the DNA TGTGCCAGCAGTCCACAGGGGGCGGGGGCAACTAATGAAAAACTGTTTTTT. It encodes CASSPQGAGATNEKLFF.

This sequence joins TRBV4-1 and TRBJ2-5; tentatively, D is TRBD1 (6 bases). The V and J ends lost 0 bases and 3 bases respectively, with 8 bases between them. This CDR3 is built from 14 residues. Germline CDR1 MGHRA, CDR2 YSYEKL. CDR3 nucleotides: TGCGCCAGCAGCCAAGAAGGACAGAAAGAGACCCAGTACTTC. This codes for CASSQEGQKETQYF.

The rearrangement links TRBV4-3 to TRBJ2-1; the D is unclear. Germline V gene sequence: CDR1 LGHNA, CDR2 YSLEER. V dropped 1 base and J dropped 13 bases, with 14 bases sitting between them. The CDR3 covers 13 residues. CDR3 loop: CASSQGVVVRQFF. The DNA for the CDR3 is TGCGCCAGCAGCCAAGGGGTTGTGGTGAGACAGTTCTTC.

The chain uses TRBV27 and TRBJ2-3; 13 bases are a match to TRBD2. CDR1 and CDR2 from the germline V gene are MNHEY and SMNVEV (reference sequence). CDR3 length: 15 residues. J gave up 7 bases and V 6 bases, and 7 bases lay outside the gene matches. The CDR3 DNA follows: TGTGCCAGCAGCCTGACTAGCGGGAGGATTTATACGCAGTATTTT. Translating gives CASSLTSGRIYTQYF.

The sample holds a few counts of this clone. The chain uses TRBV18 and TRBJ1-1, with D possibly being TRBD1 (5 bases). CDR1 and CDR2 (germline): KGHSH, LQKENI. Trimming removed 2 bases from V and 7 bases from J, with 11 bases in between. CDR3 length: 13 amino acids. The CDR3 is CASSPLGRNEAFF. CDR3 nucleotide sequence: TGTGCCAGCTCACCATTGGGACGGAATGAAGCTTTCTTT.

This sequence joins TRBV9 and TRBJ2-3; possibly TRBD2 for D (6 bases). Trimming took off 0 bases at V and 3 bases at J, with 14 bases between the two ends. The CDR3 extends over 16 amino acids. CDR1 SGDLS and CDR2 YYNGEE come from the germline V gene. The CDR3 region has the DNA TGTGCCAGCAGCGTAGTTAGCGGCCTAGGGACAGATACGCAGTATTTT. This translates into CASSVVSGLGTDTQYF. Filled out from reference TRBV9 and TRBJ2-3, the complete variable domain reads DSGVTQTPKHLITATGQRVTLRCSPRSGDLSVYWYQQSLDQGLQFLIQYYNGEERAKGNILERFSAQQFPDLHSELNLSSLELGDSALYFCASSVVSGLGTDTQYFGPGTRLTVL.

V usage is TRBV9 and J usage is TRBJ2-3, with 8 positions matching TRBD2. CDR1 is SGDLS and CDR2 is YYNGEE in the germline V gene. J was trimmed by 2 bases and V by 7 bases; bases with no gene match: 6. The CDR3 sequence is 14 residues long. In DNA form, the CDR3 reads TGTGCCAGCCATAGGGGACTAGTCACAGATACGCAGTATTTT. This codes for CASHRGLVTDTQYF.

The table lists this clone with a count of one. The genes are TRBV4-1 and TRBJ1-1; D is perhaps TRBD1 (6 bases). Germline assignment: CDR1 MGHRA and CDR2 YSYEKL. V lost 0 bases, J lost 5 bases, and 22 bases lay in between. The CDR3 is made up of 18 amino acids. CDR3 in DNA: TGCGCCAGCAGCCAAGAGGGGGGCGGGCCCCCTATGGGGACTGAAGCTTTCTTT. Encoded protein: CASSQEGGGPPMGTEAFF.

V and J are TRBV4-3 and TRBJ2-1, with D tentatively TRBD1 (5 bases). The CDR3 is 19 amino acids. The germline gives CDR1 LGHNA, CDR2 YSLEER. Trimming cost V 3 bases and J 1 base, with 22 bases left between them. In DNA, the CDR3 is TGCGCCAGCAGCCAGTGGGGCTTTACAGAAACTACTTCCTACAATGAGCAGTTCTTC. This gives the protein CASSQWGFTETTSYNEQFF.

V gene TRBV4-3 combines with J gene TRBJ2-5; D gene unclear. The V and J ends lost 5 bases and 8 bases respectively, with 18 bases between them. This CDR3 spans 14 amino acids. Germline values: CDR1 LGHNA, CDR2 YSLEER. In nucleotides, the CDR3 is TGCGCCAGCAGCGAAGGTCCTCAAAGGGATACCCAGTACTTC. Its translation is CASSEGPQRDTQYF.

The V and J genes are TRBV4-1 and TRBJ2-1, with D possibly being TRBD2 (5 bases). Trimming pared 0 bases from V and 7 bases from J, leaving 19 bases between. This CDR3 is built from 17 residues. Germline V gives CDR1 MGHRA, CDR2 YSYEKL. Here the CDR3 reads CASSQDLAAGVTNEQFF. The CDR3 DNA sequence: TGCGCCAGCAGCCAAGATCTGGCCGCCGGGGTAACAAATGAGCAGTTCTTC.

V and J are TRBV15 and TRBJ2-2; D is ambiguous. The germline V gene encodes CDR1 LNHNV and CDR2 YYDKDF (reference sequence). CDR3 length: 11 amino acids. V dropped 0 bases and J dropped 10 bases, with 3 bases sitting between them. This CDR3 is CATSRDLELFF. The DNA of the CDR3 is TGTGCCACCAGCAGAGATTTGGAGCTGTTTTTT.

V gene TRBV5-8 combines with J gene TRBJ2-7; no clear D gene. Trimming took off 0 bases at V and 5 bases at J, with 15 bases between the two ends. Germline V gene data show CDR1 as SGHTS and CDR2 as YDEGEE. There are 15 residues in the CDR3. The CDR3 here is CASSLEGIAPDEQYF. In DNA, the CDR3 is TGTGCCAGCAGCTTGGAAGGGATAGCTCCCGACGAGCAGTACTTC.